This passage covers 16 T cell receptor beta chains from one sample sequenced in a study of CD8+ T cells in alopecia areata. Following extraction, RNA underwent reverse transcription to cDNA, which served as the sequencing template. The table came from immunoSEQ multiplex PCR; TCRdb's copy has only in-frame clones and leaves some out. The sample carries roughly 150,000 clones, more than 75% recorded once. Source: CD8+ T cells sorted from blood, taken at week 0. These receptor sequences come from a human donor with alopecia areata.

As for this clone: This CDR3 is also generated by other DNA sequences in the sample. The genes are TRBV27 and TRBJ2-1, with 8 bases aligning to TRBD1. CDR3 length: 13 amino acids. The germline V gene has CDR1 MNHEY and CDR2 SMNVEV (reference sequence). The trim removed 4 bases at V and 8 bases at J, leaving 4 bases unmatched. The CDR3 loop is CASSSGQGYEQFF. The CDR3 region has the DNA TGTGCCAGCAGTTCAGGACAGGGTTATGAGCAGTTCTTC.

This chain connects TRBV7-9 to TRBJ1-5, with D maybe TRBD1 (6 bases). The CDR3 totals 18 residues. V lost 5 bases to trimming and J lost 1 base, with 21 bases between them. Per the germline V gene, CDR1 is SEHNR and CDR2 is FQNEAQ (reference sequence). The chain's CDR3 is CASSIETGGPFSNQPQHF. The CDR3 DNA is TGTGCCAGCAGCATAGAAACCGGGGGCCCCTTCAGCAATCAGCCCCAGCATTTT.

This sequence joins TRBV15 and TRBJ1-1; maybe TRBD1 (5 bases). CDR3 length: 14 amino acids. In germline, CDR1 is LNHNV, CDR2 YYDKDF (reference sequence). The V end was cut by 1 base, the J end by 1 base, with 7 bases between. The CDR3 sequence is CATSRGGENTEAFF. The CDR3 DNA reads TGTGCCACCAGCAGAGGAGGGGAGAACACTGAAGCTTTCTTT.

The chain joins TRBV7-9 to TRBJ2-3; 10 bases agree with TRBD2. This CDR3 has 13 amino acids. Trimming took 11 bases from V and 6 from J; bases not matched to a gene: 8. Germline lookup yields CDR1 SEHNR and CDR2 FQNEAQ (reference sequence). The CDR3 reads CAGRGLAFDTQYF. CDR3 DNA sequence: TGTGCCGGCCGGGGACTAGCGTTTGATACGCAGTATTTT.

The chain combines TRBV7-9 with TRBJ2-5, with a weak D call TRBD1 (6 bases). Germline CDR1 SEHNR, CDR2 FQNEAQ (reference sequence). V was pared by 7 bases and J by 1 base, with 13 bases between. This CDR3 has 14 amino acids. The CDR3 is CASNPGRGQETQYF. The CDR3 DNA is TGTGCCAGCAACCCTGGCAGGGGCCAAGAGACCCAGTACTTC.

The chain recombines TRBV4-1 with TRBJ2-7, with D uncertain. The CDR3 contains 13 residues. The germline V gene encodes CDR1 MGHRA and CDR2 YSYEKL. V dropped 0 bases and J dropped 5 bases, with 8 bases sitting between them. CDR3 nucleotide sequence: TGCGCCAGCAGCCAAGAAGCCCCGGACGAGCAGTACTTC. Translating it yields CASSQEAPDEQYF.

This clone was found once. The chain joins TRBV29-1 to TRBJ2-7, with 9 bases fitting TRBD1. Looked up from germline, CDR1 is SQVTM and CDR2 is ANQGSEA. The CDR3 is 15 residues long. J lost 2 bases, V lost 0 bases, and 5 bases had no gene match. As DNA, the CDR3 is TGCAGCGTTGAAGATCGGACAGGGGAAGCCTACGAGCAGTACTTC. Its protein product is CSVEDRTGEAYEQYF.

This clone occurred once. The chain combines TRBV10-3 with TRBJ2-7, with 8 bases fitting TRBD1. Germline loops: CDR1 ENHRY, CDR2 SYGVKD. Trimming took 4 bases from V and 3 from J; bases not matched to a gene: 11. The CDR3 length is 16 residues. The DNA of the CDR3 is TGTGCCATCAGTGCCCAGTACAGGGGGAGTCTCTACGAGCAGTACTTC. This gives the protein CAISAQYRGSLYEQYF.

The chain uses TRBV9 and TRBJ2-1; D might be TRBD1 or TRBD2, each matching 5 bases. The CDR3 sequence is 15 residues long. V dropped 4 bases and J dropped 2 bases, with 13 bases sitting between them. Germline lookup yields CDR1 SGDLS and CDR2 YYNGEE. CDR3 in DNA: TGTGCCAGCAGCCCACGGGACCAAACCTACAATGAGCAGTTCTTC. Its translation: CASSPRDQTYNEQFF.

The chain combines TRBV7-3 with TRBJ2-3; D is uncertain. The V gene's germline CDR1 is SGHTA and CDR2 FQGTGA. The CDR3 loop spans 12 amino acids. Between the trimmed V and J ends, which lost 5 bases and 3 bases, there was a span of 6 bases. As DNA, the CDR3 is TGTGCCAGCAGCCTCGAGACAGATACGCAGTATTTT. Translating it yields CASSLETDTQYF.

The chain is built from TRBV7-2 and TRBJ2-7; TRBD2 matches 7 bases. The CDR3 contains 16 residues. CDR1 and CDR2 from the germline V gene are SGHTA and FQGNSA. Losses at the gene ends were 1 base for V and 3 bases for J; bases not matched to a gene: 9. The CDR3 region has the DNA TGTGCCAGCAGCTTAGTCGAGGAGGGACTATTCTACGAGCAGTACTTC. Amino acids: CASSLVEEGLFYEQYF.

The CDR3 here is CATSVGGNNEQFF. CDR3 sequence (DNA): TGTGCCACCTCCGTTGGGGGGAACAATGAGCAGTTCTTC. The chain joins TRBV5-4 to TRBJ2-1, with a tentative D call TRBD2 (6 bases). V lost 9 bases to trimming and J lost 5 bases, with 15 bases between them. This CDR3 is built from 13 residues. Per germline, CDR1 SGHNT and CDR2 YYREEE (reference sequence).

The chain joins TRBV4-1 to TRBJ2-5, with D possibly being TRBD1 (5 bases). The CDR3 covers 16 residues. The ends were cut back, 3 bases at V and 1 base at J, with 15 bases in the middle. CDR1 is MGHRA and CDR2 is YSYEKL in the germline V gene. CDR3 region: CASSHPQDSSQETQYF. The CDR3 DNA is TGCGCCAGCAGCCACCCTCAAGACAGTTCCCAAGAGACCCAGTACTTC.

The rearrangement links TRBV4-1 to TRBJ2-2, with D perhaps matching TRBD1 (5 bases). This CDR3 spans 15 amino acids. Germline CDR1 and CDR2: MGHRA and YSYEKL. Trimming pared 0 bases from V and 7 bases from J, leaving 12 bases between. The CDR3 DNA reads TGCGCCAGCAGCCAAGATGAATACAGGCTCGGGGAGCTGTTTTTT. Its translation: CASSQDEYRLGELFF.

The rearrangement links TRBV4-2 to TRBJ2-3; D might be TRBD1 or TRBD2, each matching 5 bases. The V end was cut by 2 bases, the J end by 3 bases, with 12 bases between. From germline, CDR1 is LGHNA and CDR2 YNFKEQ. The CDR3 length is 15 residues. CDR3 loop: CASSQLERGTDTQYF. CDR3 DNA sequence: TGTGCCAGCAGCCAATTGGAGAGGGGTACAGATACGCAGTATTTT.

The chain has TRBV27 and TRBJ2-7; a possible D gene is TRBD2 (5 bases). Germline values: CDR1 MNHEY, CDR2 SMNVEV (reference sequence). The CDR3 is 13 amino acids. Trimming cost V 4 bases and J 3 bases, with 10 bases left between them. CDR3 sequence: CASSYPGNYEQYF. CDR3 bases: TGTGCCAGCAGTTACCCCGGGAACTACGAGCAGTACTTC.